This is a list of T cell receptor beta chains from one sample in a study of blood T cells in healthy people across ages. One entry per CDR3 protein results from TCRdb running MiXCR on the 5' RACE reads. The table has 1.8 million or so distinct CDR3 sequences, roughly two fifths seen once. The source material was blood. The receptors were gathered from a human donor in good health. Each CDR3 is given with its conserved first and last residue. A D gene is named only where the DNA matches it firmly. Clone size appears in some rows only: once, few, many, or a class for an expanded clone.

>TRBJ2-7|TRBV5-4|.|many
CASSLGAGGSYEQYF
TGTGCCAGCAGTCTAGGGGCAGGGGGGTCCTACGAGCAGTACTTC
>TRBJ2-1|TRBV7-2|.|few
CASSLWGSEQFF
TGTGCCAGCAGCTTGTGGGGGTCGGAGCAGTTCTTC
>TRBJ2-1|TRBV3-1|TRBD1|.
CASSHPTGWGQFF
TGTGCCAGCAGCCATCCGACAGGGTGGGGTCAGTTCTTC
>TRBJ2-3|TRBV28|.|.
CAIIQRDTQYF
TGTGCCATCATCCAGCGAGATACGCAGTATTTT
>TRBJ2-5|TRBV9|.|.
CASSVAGAQGTQYF
TGTGCCAGCAGCGTAGCAGGGGCGCAGGGGACCCAGTACTTC
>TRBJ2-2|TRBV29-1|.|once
CSGEDGELFF
TGCAGCGGAGAGGACGGGGAGCTGTTTTTT
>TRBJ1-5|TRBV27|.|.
CASSLWASTGSNQPQHF
TGTGCCAGCAGTTTATGGGCCTCCACGGGTAGCAATCAGCCCCAGCATTTT
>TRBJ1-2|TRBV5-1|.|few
CASSLTSTGANYGYTF
TGCGCCAGCAGCCTAACCTCGACAGGAGCTAACTATGGCTACACCTTC
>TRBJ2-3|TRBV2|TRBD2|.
CASSSSSGGANTQYF
TGTGCCAGCAGTTCTTCTAGCGGGGGGGCGAATACGCAGTATTTT
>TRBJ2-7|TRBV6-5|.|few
CASSYSPVIYEQYF
TGTGCCAGCAGTTACTCGCCAGTTATCTACGAGCAGTACTTC
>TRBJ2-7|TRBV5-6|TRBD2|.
CASSLWIWGGSYEQYF
TGTGCCAGCAGCTTGTGGATATGGGGGGGCTCCTACGAGCAGTACTTC
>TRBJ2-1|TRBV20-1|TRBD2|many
CSARDSGGANEQFF
TGCAGTGCTAGAGATAGCGGGGGGGCCAATGAGCAGTTCTTC
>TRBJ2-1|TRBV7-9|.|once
CASSSPKGGSYNEQFF
TGTGCCAGCAGCTCCCCCAAGGGGGGATCCTACAATGAGCAGTTCTTC
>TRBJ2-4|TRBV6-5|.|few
CASSLSWGLAKNIQYF
TGTGCCAGCAGTTTGTCATGGGGACTAGCCAAAAACATTCAGTACTTC
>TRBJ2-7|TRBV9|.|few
CASSAGDPNYEQYF
TGTGCCAGCAGCGCGGGGGACCCAAACTACGAGCAGTACTTC
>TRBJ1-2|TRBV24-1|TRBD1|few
CATSETGEGGYTF
TGTGCCACCAGTGAAACAGGGGAGGGCGGCTACACCTTC
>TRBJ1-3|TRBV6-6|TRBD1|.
CASSYQDRARSGNTIYF
TGTGCCAGCAGTTACCAGGACAGGGCCCGCTCTGGAAACACCATATATTTT
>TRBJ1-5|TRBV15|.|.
CATSPDSFNQPQHF
TGTGCCACCAGTCCAGACAGTTTCAATCAGCCCCAGCATTTT
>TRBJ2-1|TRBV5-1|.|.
CASSLSSSSRGSEQFF
TGCGCCAGCAGCTTGTCGAGTTCCTCCCGAGGTAGTGAGCAGTTCTTC
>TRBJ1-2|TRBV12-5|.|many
CASGSYGYTF
TGTGCTAGTGGTTCCTATGGCTACACCTTC
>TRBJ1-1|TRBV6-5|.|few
CASRPTVMNTEAFF
TGTGCCAGCAGGCCGACAGTTATGAACACTGAAGCTTTCTTT
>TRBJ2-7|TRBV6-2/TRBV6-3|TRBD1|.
CARSSPGTGNDEQYF
TGTGCCAGGAGTTCTCCCGGGACAGGGAACGACGAGCAGTACTTC
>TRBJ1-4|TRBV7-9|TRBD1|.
CASSPKDRGFEKRFF
TGTGCCAGCAGCCCCAAGGACAGGGGGTTTGAAAAACGGTTTTTT
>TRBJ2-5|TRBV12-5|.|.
CASGLVRDGVIGRETQYF
TGTGCTAGTGGTTTGGTAAGGGATGGAGTCATCGGGCGGGAGACCCAGTACTTC
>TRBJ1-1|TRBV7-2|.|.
CASSFGINTEAFF
TGTGCCAGCAGCTTCGGGATTAACACTGAAGCTTTCTTT
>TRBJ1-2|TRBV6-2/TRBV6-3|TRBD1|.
CASSYQGQSPNYGYTF
TGTGCCAGCAGTTACCAGGGACAGTCCCCCAACTATGGCTACACCTTC
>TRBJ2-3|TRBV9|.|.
CASSVGSGPGGQRNTQYF
TGTGCCAGCAGCGTAGGCTCCGGACCGGGGGGCCAACGTAATACGCAGTATTTT
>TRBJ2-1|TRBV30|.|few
CAWSSDESNEQFF
TGTGCCTGGAGTTCGGACGAGTCGAATGAGCAGTTCTTC
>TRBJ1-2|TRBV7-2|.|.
CASSLVWGDGYTF
TGTGCCAGCAGCTTAGTATGGGGAGATGGCTACACCTTC
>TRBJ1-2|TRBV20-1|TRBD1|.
CSARHRGQGVLIGGYTF
TGCAGTGCTAGACACCGGGGGCAGGGGGTTTTAATAGGTGGCTACACCTTC
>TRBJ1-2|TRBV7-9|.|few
CASSFGPGTYGYTF
TGTGCCAGCAGCTTCGGTCCCGGGACCTATGGCTACACCTTC
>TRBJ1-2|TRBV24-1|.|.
CATSGLKEGGYTF
TGTGCCACCAGCGGTTTGAAGGAAGGTGGCTACACCTTC